This TCR beta chain was captured in a study of blood T cell repertoires in COVID-19 (dated by TCRdb to about 2020). Some background on the complete study: Collaborator samples came from the United States, Italy and Spain and covered acute and convalescent phases of COVID-19. The dataset comprised deeply sampled blood TCRbeta repertoires from subjects exposed to, actively infected with, or recovered from COVID-19. The material from the prospective study consisted of cDNA or gDNA derived from T cells, B-cell-depleted T cells, or PBMCs. Where available, HLA class I and class II types were taken from metadata supplied by the sample provider and were not determined by assay-based typing. The repertoires were released in a freely available public database intended as a resource for research on the immune response to SARS-CoV-2. Nearly every sample came with metadata listing a de-identified subject ID, COVID-19 status, age in years and sex. The samples were drawn from the first 160 participants of the ongoing ImmuneRACE study and from more than 1,000 subjects provided by 6 global collaborators. On the study overall, not on this receptor specifically: The quantity of clinical and demographic metadata differed by source and by participant and was supplied without curation.

Whole blood was collected in K2EDTA tubes by collaborating institutions according to the institutions' own protocols. For TCRbeta analysis, collaborator samples were shipped as frozen whole blood, as isolated PBMCs, or as DNA extracted from either sample type. TCRbeta CDR3 regions were amplified from genomic DNA by means of the immunoSEQ Assay, a bias-controlled multiplex PCR. The original pipeline was this. Within the assay, amplification of reference gene primers was used to estimate how many nucleated cells each sample contained. Sequence reads were collapsed and filtered to measure the absolute abundance of every unique TCRbeta CDR3 rearrangement. For each sample, productive Simpson clonality was calculated as the square root of Simpson's diversity index across productive rearrangements. In its TCRdb copy, this immuneACCESS table keeps in-frame sequences only and misses some clones. Where compared with another copy, unresolved V genes explain less than half of these, and the others have no known cause. The V and J calls and the clone size are those of that table, but D and trimming were determined from the DNA. A total of 200,000 to 300,000 clones appear in this sample, roughly 84% of them only once. The ten largest account for around 4.2% of the sample.

The germline V gene specifies SGHTA as CDR1 and FQGTGA as CDR2. Compared with germline, V lacks 5 bases and J lacks 4 bases; bases without a gene match: 4. From cysteine to phenylalanine, the CDR3 is 15 amino acids long. The DNA shown is the 45-base CDR3, in frame from base 1. With regard to this clone: What antigen it recognizes has not been identified. No qualities accompany the bases; no much larger clone lies one base away.

The TCR was taken from a man in his 60s with acute or convalescent COVID-19. The sequenced material came from peripheral blood. The chain joins TRBV7-3 to TRBJ2-1, with 11 bases matching TRBD2. The DNA reads TGTGCCAGCAGCACCGGGACTAGCGGTTACAATGAGCAGTTCTTC. The translation is CASSTGTSGYNEQFF.